This T cell receptor (beta chain) was captured in a study of shared clonotypes between healthy human individuals. Study-level information: The plates for each donor numbered three CD4 naive, three CD4 memory, two CD8 naive and one CD8 memory. Study results and caveats: Some clonotypes were shared by all four sorted-subset donors, while others were not shared. The non-shared ones had lower generation probabilities than the shared ones. Clonotype sharing among donors was expected to depend on sequencing depth.

Sequencing was performed with immunoSEQ multiplex PCR; in TCRdb, only in-frame clones are kept and a portion is missing. The sample comprises approximately 1.1 million clones, about four fifths of which are singletons, and about 0.52% rests with the top ten. Trimming pared 4 bases from V and 3 bases from J, leaving 13 bases between. The CDR3 has 14 amino acids. Germline CDR1 and CDR2: SNHLY and FYNNEI. Nashville, Tennessee was home to all donors, each a Caucasian adult. A single count supports this clone. The antigen is undetermined. Sequenced material: memory CD4+ T cells from PBMCs. Subset: CD45RA-negative fraction. The V call is TRBV2, the J call TRBJ2-7; possibly TRBD1 for D (7 bases). The sequence was obtained from a man aged 18 to 29 in good health. Some clones in this sample may be carry-over from other donors' samples. The CDR3 sequence is CASSAGQGGYEQYF. In nucleotides, the CDR3 is TGTGCCAGCAGTGCCGGGCAGGGGGGCTACGAGCAGTACTTC.